This is a list of T cell receptor beta chains from one sample in a study of control samples from healthy donors and cancer patients. Sequencing was performed with immunoSEQ multiplex PCR; in TCRdb, only in-frame clones are kept and a portion is missing. The table includes 90,000 to 100,000 clones, about four fifths detected once. The sequenced material came from blood. The source of these receptors is a woman aged 25-40 years in good health. Both conserved end residues are part of each CDR3. A D gene is named only where the DNA matches it firmly. Clone sizes are given selectively: once, few, many, or a class where the clone is expanded.

>TRBD1|15|TRBV7-7|TRBJ2-7|once
CASSPGTGFSYEQYF
TGTGCCAGCAGCCCCGGGACAGGGTTTAGCTACGAGCAGTACTTC
>TRBD1|13|TRBV7-6|TRBJ2-1|few
CASSFDRVNEQFF
TGTGCCAGCAGCTTTGACAGGGTAAATGAGCAGTTCTTC
>.|12|TRBV24-1|TRBJ2-5|many
CATSDLRETQYF
TGTGCCACCAGTGATTTGAGGGAGACCCAGTACTTC
>.|13|TRBV13|TRBJ1-1|.
CASSLSKGTEAFF
TGTGCCAGCAGCTTATCTAAGGGGACTGAAGCTTTCTTT
>.|13|TRBV3-1/TRBV3-2|TRBJ1-3|.
CASSQPAGNTIYF
TGTGCCAGCAGCCAACCAGCTGGCAACACCATATATTTT
>.|17|TRBV12-5|TRBJ1-3|once
CASGLVLGSYSGNTIYF
TGTGCTAGTGGTTTGGTACTTGGGTCCTACTCTGGAAACACCATATATTTT
>.|14|TRBV9|TRBJ2-2|.
CASSVDLNTGELFF
TGTGCCAGCAGCGTAGATTTGAACACCGGGGAGCTGTTTTTT
>.|13|TRBV11-2|TRBJ1-1|few
CASSLVGNTEAFF
TGTGCCAGCAGCTTAGTGGGGAACACTGAAGCTTTCTTT
>TRBD1|17|TRBV7-9|TRBJ2-1|.
CASSTNFQGATYNEQFF
TGTGCCAGCAGCACGAATTTCCAGGGGGCTACCTACAATGAGCAGTTCTTC
>.|13|TRBV7-6|TRBJ2-1|.
CASSKIGRNEQFF
TGTGCCAGCAGCAAGATAGGGCGCAATGAGCAGTTCTTC
>.|14|TRBV6-5|TRBJ2-7|.
CASRRTGSSYEQYF
TGTGCCAGCAGACGAACAGGGAGCTCCTACGAGCAGTACTTC
>.|14|TRBV2|TRBJ1-3|.
CASSVSTPGNTIYF
TGTGCCAGCAGTGTGAGCACCCCTGGAAACACCATATATTTT
>.|13|TRBV27|TRBJ1-2|.
CASSLSGPYGYTF
TGTGCCAGCAGTTTATCCGGACCCTATGGCTACACCTTC
>.|15|TRBV7-8|TRBJ2-7|.
CASSPQTSLSYEQYF
TGTGCCAGCAGCCCCCAAACTAGCCTCTCCTACGAGCAGTACTTC
>TRBD1|14|TRBV30|TRBJ2-6|.
CACWDRGGANVLTF
TGTGCCTGCTGGGACAGGGGTGGGGCCAACGTCCTGACTTTC
>.|13|TRBV24-1|TRBJ2-7|.
CATSDLPGHEQYF
TGTGCCACCAGTGATTTGCCAGGCCACGAGCAGTACTTC
>TRBD1|13|TRBV2|TRBJ2-7|.
CATSGTGGYEQYF
TGTGCCACCTCAGGAACAGGGGGCTACGAGCAGTACTTC
>TRBD1|13|TRBV7-2|TRBJ2-7|once
CASSPGQGYEQYF
TGTGCCAGCAGCCCTGGACAGGGTTACGAGCAGTACTTC
>.|11|TRBV19|TRBJ2-3|.
CASTWADTQYF
TGTGCCAGTACTTGGGCAGATACGCAGTATTTT
>.|14|TRBV6-6|TRBJ1-2|.
CASTRDGTNYGYTF
TGTGCCAGCACTCGGGACGGTACTAACTATGGCTACACCTTC
>TRBD2|15|TRBV5-5|TRBJ2-1|.
CASRAGTSGYNEQFF
TGTGCCAGCAGAGCCGGGACTAGCGGGTACAATGAGCAGTTCTTC
>.|15|TRBV27|TRBJ2-3|.
CASSLFGTPTDTQYF
TGTGCCAGCAGTTTATTTGGGACACCCACAGATACGCAGTATTTT
>.|15|TRBV10-3|TRBJ1-2|.
CAISDRQEPNYGYTF
TGTGCCATCAGTGATAGACAGGAACCTAACTATGGCTACACCTTC
>TRBD2|16|TRBV3-1/TRBV3-2|TRBJ2-5|once
CASSQDVGTSGDPQYF
TGTGCCAGCAGCCAAGATGTCGGGACTAGCGGGGATCCCCAGTACTTC
>.|12|TRBV11-1|TRBJ2-3|.
CASSHGPATQYF
TGTGCCAGCAGCCACGGGCCGGCTACGCAGTATTTT
>.|14|TRBV7-9|TRBJ2-7|.
CASSLEGGVREQYF
TGTGCCAGCAGCTTAGAGGGCGGGGTAAGGGAGCAGTACTTC
>.|14|TRBV3-1/TRBV3-2|TRBJ1-5|.
CASSQGASNQPQHF
TGTGCCAGCAGCCAGGGAGCGAGCAATCAGCCCCAGCATTTT
>.|14|TRBV4-3|TRBJ1-2|once
CASSPDYGNYGYTF
TGCGCCAGCAGCCCAGACTACGGAAACTATGGCTACACCTTC
>TRBD2|14|TRBV30|TRBJ2-5|.
CAWTLNPSGGTQYF
TGTGCCTGGACCCTCAACCCTAGCGGTGGGACCCAGTACTTC
>TRBD1|15|TRBV19|TRBJ1-2|.
CASSMGQGISYGYTF
TGTGCCAGTAGTATGGGACAGGGGATTAGCTATGGCTACACCTTC
>.|13|TRBV15|TRBJ2-7|once
CATSRVRRDEQYF
TGTGCCACCAGCAGAGTGCGAAGGGACGAGCAGTACTTC
>TRBD1|13|TRBV6-2/TRBV6-3|TRBJ1-5|.
CASSLTGSQPQHF
TGTGCCAGCAGCCTGACAGGGTCGCAGCCCCAGCATTTT